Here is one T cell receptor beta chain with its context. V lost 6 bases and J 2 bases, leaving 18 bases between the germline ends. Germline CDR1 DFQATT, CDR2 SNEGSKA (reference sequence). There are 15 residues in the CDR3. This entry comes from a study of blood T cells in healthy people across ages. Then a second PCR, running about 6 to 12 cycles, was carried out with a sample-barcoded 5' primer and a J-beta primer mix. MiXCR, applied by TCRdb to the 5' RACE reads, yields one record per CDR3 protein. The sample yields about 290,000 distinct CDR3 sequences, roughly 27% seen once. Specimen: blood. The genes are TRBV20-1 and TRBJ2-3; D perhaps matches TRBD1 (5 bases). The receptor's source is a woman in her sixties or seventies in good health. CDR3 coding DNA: TGCAGTGCCCACAGGAGAGGCCGGAACACAGATACGCAGTATTTT. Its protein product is CSAHRRGRNTDTQYF.